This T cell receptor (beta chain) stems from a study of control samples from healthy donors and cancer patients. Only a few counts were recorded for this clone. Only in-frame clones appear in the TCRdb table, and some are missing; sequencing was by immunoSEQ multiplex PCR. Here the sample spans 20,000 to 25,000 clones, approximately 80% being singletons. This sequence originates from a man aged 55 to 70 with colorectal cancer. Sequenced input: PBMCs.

CDR3: CSDRPQQGRDTEAFF. Here the CDR3 DNA reads TGCAGCGACCGCCCTCAACAGGGGCGGGACACTGAAGCTTTCTTT. The chain links TRBV29-1 to TRBJ1-1, with TRBD1 matching over 7 bases. The CDR3 is 15 residues long. The germline V gene has CDR1 SQVTM and CDR2 ANQGSEA. The J segment lost 3 bases and the V segment lost 7 bases, leaving 14 bases of the junction unmatched.